This T cell receptor (beta chain) is from a study of graft-versus-host responses after intestinal transplantation. Profiling relied on immunoSEQ multiplex PCR, and the TCRdb table lists in-frame clones only, not all of them. The sample has some 41,000 clones; under 95% are singletons. V was clipped by 4 bases and J by 5 bases, with 8 bases between them. The CDR3 extends over 12 amino acids. The V gene's germline CDR1 is WNHNN and CDR2 SYGVQD (reference sequence). The chain is built from TRBV10-1 and TRBJ1-2; weak D call: TRBD1 (5 bases). This clonotype originated in a human patient who received an intestinal transplant, so some T cells may come from the graft donor. Sequenced here: PBMCs, sampled approximately 300 days after intestinal transplant. CDR3 loop: CASSVQAYGYTF. CDR3 DNA: TGCGCCAGCAGTGTACAGGCTTATGGCTACACCTTC.